A single sample gave rise to the 5 T cell receptor beta chains below, sequenced in a study of shared clonotypes between healthy human individuals. Repertoires were generated with immunoSEQ multiplex PCR, while TCRdb's copy carries only in-frame clones and drops some. The sample consists of about 1 million clones, approximately 70% of them appearing once. The source material was memory CD4+ T cells sorted from blood. As for subset: CD45RA-negative fraction. These receptors all come from a man aged 18-30 years in good health.

This clone was counted a few times. The rearrangement links TRBV2 to TRBJ1-2, with 7 bases fitting TRBD1. V shed 6 bases and J 2 bases; nucleotides not matched to a gene: 9. CDR3 length equals 15 residues. CDR1 SNHLY and CDR2 FYNNEI come from the germline V gene. The CDR3 region is CASRPSQDRNYGYTF. The CDR3 nucleotides are TGTGCCAGCAGGCCCTCCCAGGACAGGAACTATGGCTACACCTTC. Supplemented by reference TRBV2 and TRBJ1-2, the full variable domain reads EPEVTQTPSHQVTQMGQEVILRCVPISNHLYFYWYRQILGQKVEFLVSFYNNEISEKSEIFDDQFSVERPDGSNFTLKIRSTKLEDSAMYFCASRPSQDRNYGYTFGSGTRLTVV.

The J gene is TRBJ1-1, the V gene TRBV15; 11 bases align to TRBD1. V was clipped by 5 bases and J by 2 bases; unmatched bases: 4. The length of the CDR3 is 15 residues. Germline assignment: CDR1 LNHNV and CDR2 YYDKDF (reference sequence). CDR3 in amino acids: CATSRDRGSNTEAFF. The CDR3 nucleotides read TGTGCCACCAGCCGGGACAGGGGGTCAAACACTGAAGCTTTCTTT.

This chain joins TRBV11-3 and TRBJ1-6; the match to TRBD1 covers 7 bases. The CDR3 consists of 15 residues. Trimming removed 0 bases from V and 9 bases from J; junction bases left unmatched: 5. Per germline, CDR1 SGHNT and CDR2 YENEEA. CDR3 nucleotides: TGTGCCAGCAGCTTAGAGCGGCAGGGGGTTTCACCCCTCCACTTT. It is translated as CASSLERQGVSPLHF.

CDR3 sequence (DNA): TGTGCCTGGAGTGTTTCCCAGACCTTTAAACAGGGAAACACTGAAGCTTTCTTT. This sequence encodes CAWSVSQTFKQGNTEAFF. V usage is TRBV30 and J usage is TRBJ1-1, with D possibly being TRBD1 (6 bases). V lost 0 bases, J lost 2 bases, and 22 bases lay in between. Per germline, CDR1 GTSNPN and CDR2 SVGIG (reference sequence). The CDR3 totals 18 residues.

The chain combines TRBV2 with TRBJ2-3; D ambiguous. V was shortened by 5 bases and J by 4 bases, with 13 bases between the two germline ends. Germline V gene lookup returns CDR1 SNHLY and CDR2 FYNNEI. The CDR3 extends over 14 amino acids. CDR3 sequence: CASSLVGYSDTQYF. As DNA, the CDR3 is TGTGCCAGCAGTCTAGTCGGATATTCAGATACGCAGTATTTT.